Below, 24 T cell receptor beta chains from the same sample are listed, as sequenced in a study of Graves' ophthalmopathy and Graves' hyperthyroidism. RNA transcripts yielded amplified TCR beta CDR3 regions. HTBI-primed RT-PCR formed the first round, and a multiplex PCR formed the second. Each CDR3 protein gets one entry after TCRdb re-called the multiplex PCR reads with MiXCR. The repertoire holds about 620,000 distinct CDR3 sequences, with 20% to 25% as singletons. The sample comprised peripheral blood. The origin of the receptors is a woman aged 18-30 years with stable Graves' hyperthyroidism. Some clones in this sample may be carry-over from other donors' samples.

For this clonotype: Just one base apart from a much larger clone, this may be a read error. This sequence joins TRBV24-1 and TRBJ1-1; D remains unclear. The CDR3 is 12 amino acids. Per germline, CDR1 KGHDR and CDR2 SFDVKD. For the CDR3, the DNA is TGTACCACCAGGTCTCCTGCAGGAGAAGCTTTCTTT. This sequence encodes CTTRSPAGEAFF.

This clonotype was observed a few times. The chain is built from TRBV11-2 and TRBJ1-2; TRBD1 aligns across 9 bases. The CDR3 runs 16 residues. Looked up from germline, CDR1 is SGHAT and CDR2 is FQNNGV. After removal of 5 bases from V and 3 bases from J, the junction contained 10 bases not matched to a gene. The chain's CDR3 is CASSVPGTGYDYGYTF. CDR3 bases: TGTGCCAGCAGCGTTCCCGGGACAGGGTACGACTATGGCTACACCTTC.

The chain links TRBV2 to TRBJ1-2; maybe TRBD1 (5 bases). This CDR3 comprises 13 residues. Between the trimmed V and J ends, which lost 7 bases and 4 bases, there was a span of 13 bases. Germline CDR1 and CDR2: SNHLY and FYNNEI. The CDR3 sequence is CASINRDVYGYTF. The CDR3 bases are TGTGCCAGCATCAACCGGGACGTCTATGGCTACACCTTC.

The chain uses TRBV20-1 and TRBJ2-7; 11 nucleotides line up with TRBD1. The V gene end was trimmed by 6 bases and the J gene end by 3 bases; junction bases not matched to a gene: 10. Looked up from germline, CDR1 is DFQATT and CDR2 is SNEGSKA (reference sequence). The CDR3 has 15 residues. Here the CDR3 reads CSAKPSGTGGYEQYF. The CDR3 nucleotides are TGCAGTGCGAAACCCTCCGGGACAGGGGGCTACGAGCAGTACTTC.

The rearrangement uses TRBV29-1 and TRBJ2-7; 9 positions match TRBD2. The CDR3 loop spans 13 amino acids. Germline V gene data show CDR1 as SQVTM and CDR2 as ANQGSEA. V lost 4 bases to trimming and J lost 3 bases; unmatched junction nucleotides: 4. The CDR3 is CSVAASGIYEQYF. CDR3 sequence (DNA): TGCAGCGTTGCGGCTAGCGGGATCTACGAGCAGTACTTC.

This clonotype was counted many times. The genes are TRBV12-5 and TRBJ1-1, with D uncertain. V was shortened by 7 bases and J by 4 bases, with 10 bases between the two germline ends. Germline V gene sequence: CDR1 LGHNT, CDR2 FRNRAP. CDR3 length: 12 residues. In DNA, the CDR3 is TGTGCTAGTGAGGAACCGGGCACTGAAGCTTTCTTT. It is translated as CASEEPGTEAFF.

This clonotype was found many times. V usage is TRBV11-2 and J usage is TRBJ1-5; TRBD1 matches 8 bases. Germline loops: CDR1 SGHAT, CDR2 FQNNGV. CDR3 size: 15 residues. The J segment lost 6 bases and the V segment lost 5 bases, leaving 9 bases of the junction unmatched. The CDR3 reads CASSPSYDRGQPQHF. The CDR3 nucleotides are TGTGCCAGCAGCCCAAGCTACGACAGGGGTCAGCCCCAGCATTTT.

This clonotype was found many times. The chain links TRBV5-1 to TRBJ2-2; unclear D gene. The CDR3 sequence is 14 residues long. V lost 4 bases and J lost 7, with 14 bases in between. Germline V gene lookup returns CDR1 SGHRS and CDR2 YFSETQ. In DNA form, the CDR3 reads TGCGCCAGCAGCCTCGAGTTGGGCTTCGGGGAGCTGTTTTTT. Its translation is CASSLELGFGELFF.

This chain links TRBV6-2 or TRBV6-3 with TRBJ2-6; D unclear. The CDR3 has 18 amino acids. Germline assignment: CDR1 MNHEY and CDR2 SVGEGT. Between the trimmed V and J ends, which lost 5 bases and 4 bases, there was a span of 21 bases. In DNA, the CDR3 is TGTGCCAGCAGTAACCTGGTGGCGGAGCCGGCCGGGGCCAACGTCCTGACTTTC. Translating gives CASSNLVAEPAGANVLTF.

This clonotype was found a few times. V gene TRBV2 combines with J gene TRBJ2-5; D is possibly TRBD2 (6 bases). The V gene lost 5 bases and the J gene lost 5 bases, with 18 bases spanning the gap. This CDR3 is built from 15 residues. Germline V CDR1 and CDR2: SNHLY, FYNNEI. CDR3 sequence (DNA): TGTGCCAGCAGTCGTACCCGGGACTTCGGGGAGACCCAGTACTTC. This translates into CASSRTRDFGETQYF. The complete variable domain, with remaining parts taken from reference TRBV2 and TRBJ2-5, reads EPEVTQTPSHQVTQMGQEVILRCVPISNHLYFYWYRQILGQKVEFLVSFYNNEISEKSEIFDDQFSVERPDGSNFTLKIRSTKLEDSAMYFCASSRTRDFGETQYFGPGTRLLVL.

This clonotype was recorded many times. DNA for the CDR3: TGTGCCAGCAGACAAGGACAGGGGGAGTACTATGGCTACACCTTC. This codes for CASRQGQGEYYGYTF. The gene calls are TRBV2 and TRBJ1-2; 10 bases are shared with TRBD1. The CDR3 extends over 15 amino acids. Trimming took 6 bases from V and 3 from J; bases not matched to a gene: 7. The germline V gene encodes CDR1 SNHLY and CDR2 FYNNEI.

This clonotype was recorded once. Sequence at one end of the junction differs from germline and may be a read error. This chain joins TRBV12-3 or TRBV12-4 and TRBJ2-7; D is possibly TRBD1 (5 bases). The CDR3 runs to 13 residues. CDR3 in amino acids: CASSFAGIYEQYF. In DNA, the CDR3 is TGTGCCAGTAGTTTCGCAGGGATCTACGAGCAGTACTTC.

The sample holds many counts of this clonotype. V gene TRBV6-1 combines with J gene TRBJ1-1, with unresolved D. Trimming shortened V by 4 bases and J by 1 base, and 7 bases separated the two germline ends. Germline lookup yields CDR1 MNHNS and CDR2 SASEGT. This CDR3 comprises 13 residues. The CDR3 sequence: CASSVHENTEAFF. DNA of the CDR3: TGTGCCAGCAGTGTACATGAGAACACTGAAGCTTTCTTT.

The chain links TRBV7-2 to TRBJ2-5; unclear D gene. The length of the CDR3 is 13 residues. Germline CDR1 is SGHTA and CDR2 is FQGNSA. The ends were cut back, 4 bases at V and 7 bases at J, with 13 bases in the middle. The CDR3: CASSSSRLRTQYF. CDR3 in DNA: TGTGCCAGCAGCTCTTCCCGGCTGAGGACCCAGTACTTC.

This clonotype was picked up a small number of times. The chain recombines TRBV13 with TRBJ2-7; the match to TRBD2 covers 7 bases. This CDR3 comprises 14 residues. Germline V gene data show CDR1 as PRHDT and CDR2 as FYEKMQ (reference sequence). The V segment lost 4 bases and the J segment 5 bases; nucleotides outside the gene matches: 8. Here the CDR3 reads CASSSSSGHDEQYF. CDR3 nucleotide sequence: TGTGCCAGCAGCTCTAGTAGCGGGCACGACGAGCAGTACTTC. Looking up the rest from reference TRBV13 and TRBJ2-7 gives the full variable domain: AAGVIQSPRHLIKEKRETATLKCYPIPRHDTVYWYQQGPGQDPQFLISFYEKMQSDKGSIPDRFSAQQFSDYHSELNMSSLELGDSALYFCASSSSSGHDEQYFGPGTRLTVT.

This clonotype was recorded at least ten times. This chain uses TRBV5-1 with TRBJ1-5; D gene uncertain. The CDR3 totals 14 residues. The germline V gene has CDR1 SGHRS and CDR2 YFSETQ. Trimming shortened V by 2 bases and J by 5 bases, and 11 bases separated the two germline ends. The CDR3 protein is CASSFSGRDQPQHF. The DNA for the CDR3 is TGCGCCAGCAGCTTTTCGGGGAGGGATCAGCCCCAGCATTTT.

This clonotype was seen more than once but under ten times. The chain links TRBV20-1 to TRBJ2-5; D gene unclear. The germline CDR1 and CDR2 sequences are DFQATT and SNEGSKA (reference sequence). The CDR3 contains 14 residues. Trimming took off 0 bases at V and 5 bases at J, with 13 bases between the two ends. CDR3: CSARDHDERETQYF. The DNA of the CDR3 is TGCAGTGCTAGAGATCACGACGAGAGGGAGACCCAGTACTTC.

Only one count was recorded for this clonotype. The chain couples TRBV10-3 to TRBJ1-2, with 9 bases aligning to TRBD1. Germline loops: CDR1 ENHRY, CDR2 SYGVKD. The V segment lost 4 bases and the J segment 8 bases; nucleotides outside the gene matches: 14. The CDR3 is 16 amino acids. The CDR3 nucleotides are TGTGCCATCAGTGGAGGGGCCGGGACAGGGAAAGAGGGCTACACCTTC. Protein sequence: CAISGGAGTGKEGYTF.

There are many counts of this clonotype. V is TRBV7-2 and J is TRBJ1-1, with D maybe TRBD1 (5 bases). CDR3 length: 14 amino acids. Trimming left V 0 bases short and J 3 bases short, with 8 bases between. Germline values: CDR1 SGHTA, CDR2 FQGNSA. The CDR3 bases are TGTGCCAGCAGCTTAGCGGGGGTTGACACTGAAGCTTTCTTT. It codes for CASSLAGVDTEAFF. Combining the CDR3 with reference TRBV7-2 and TRBJ1-1 gives the whole variable domain GAGVSQSPSNKVTEKGKDVELRCDPISGHTALYWYRQSLGQGLEFLIYFQGNSAPDKSGLPSDRFSAERTGGSVSTLTIQRTQQEDSAVYLCASSLAGVDTEAFFGQGTRLTVV.

This clonotype was seen at least ten times. The V gene is TRBV28, the J gene TRBJ2-7; 7 bases are a match to TRBD2. CDR1 MDHEN and CDR2 SYDVKM come from the germline V gene. The CDR3 has 13 amino acids. V was pared by 5 bases and J by 2 bases, with 3 bases of the junction left unmatched. The CDR3 region has the DNA TGTGCCAGCAGTCGCCGGGGGGCCTACGAGCAGTACTTC. It specifies CASSRRGAYEQYF.

CDR3 coding DNA: TGCAGTGCTAGGGACCCGGAGGGGCAGCCCCAGCATTTT. Encoded protein: CSARDPEGQPQHF. The chain joins TRBV20-1 to TRBJ1-5, with TRBD1 as a possible D gene (5 bases). The V gene lost 3 bases and the J gene lost 7 bases, with 13 bases spanning the gap. The length of the CDR3 is 13 residues. Germline-derived CDR1 and CDR2 are DFQATT and SNEGSKA (reference sequence).

This clonotype was found once. The chain joins TRBV27 to TRBJ1-6, with D uncertain. Germline V gene data show CDR1 as MNHEY and CDR2 as SMNVEV (reference sequence). CDR3 length equals 16 residues. Trimming pared 7 bases from V and 1 base from J, leaving 14 bases between. The CDR3 DNA sequence: TGTGCCAGCAAAGTCTTCGCCCGGTCCTATAATTCACCCCTCCACTTT. The encoded protein is CASKVFARSYNSPLHF.

This clonotype showed up just a few times. This may arise from a read error, as a much more abundant clone is one base away. This chain connects TRBV6-1 to TRBJ2-5, with TRBD1 identical over 8 bases. After removal of 7 bases from V and 9 bases from J, the junction contained 13 bases not matched to a gene. CDR3 length: 14 residues. Per germline, CDR1 MNHNS and CDR2 SASEGT. CDR3 protein: CASTQRDRFEAQYF. The CDR3 DNA sequence: TGTGCCAGCACTCAAAGGGACAGGTTCGAGGCCCAGTACTTC.

This clonotype has a count of ten or more. The chain combines TRBV6-2 or TRBV6-3 with TRBJ2-4; the D call may be TRBD1 or TRBD2 (5 bases each). This CDR3 comprises 15 residues. In germline, CDR1 is MNHEY, CDR2 SVGEGT. V dropped 2 bases and J dropped 1 base, with 9 bases sitting between them. Here the CDR3 reads CASSYGGIAKNIQYF. CDR3 nucleotide sequence: TGTGCCAGCAGTTACGGGGGAATCGCCAAAAACATTCAGTACTTC.